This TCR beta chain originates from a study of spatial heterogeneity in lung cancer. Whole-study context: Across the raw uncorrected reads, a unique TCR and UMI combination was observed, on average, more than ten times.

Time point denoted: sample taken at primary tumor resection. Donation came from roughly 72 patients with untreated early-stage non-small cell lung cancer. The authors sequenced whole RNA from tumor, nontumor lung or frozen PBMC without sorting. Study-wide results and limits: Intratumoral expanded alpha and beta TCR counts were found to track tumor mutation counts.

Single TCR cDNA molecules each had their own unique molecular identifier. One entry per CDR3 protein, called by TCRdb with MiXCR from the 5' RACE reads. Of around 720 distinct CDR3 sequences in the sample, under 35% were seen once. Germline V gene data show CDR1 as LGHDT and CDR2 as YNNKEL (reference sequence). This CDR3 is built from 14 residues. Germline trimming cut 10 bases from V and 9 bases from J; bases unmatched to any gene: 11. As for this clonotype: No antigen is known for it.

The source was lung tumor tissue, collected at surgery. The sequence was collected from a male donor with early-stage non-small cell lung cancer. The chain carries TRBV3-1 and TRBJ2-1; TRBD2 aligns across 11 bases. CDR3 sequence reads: CATVGTSGGSEQFF. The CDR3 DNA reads TGTGCCACCGTAGGGACTAGCGGTGGTAGTGAGCAGTTCTTC.